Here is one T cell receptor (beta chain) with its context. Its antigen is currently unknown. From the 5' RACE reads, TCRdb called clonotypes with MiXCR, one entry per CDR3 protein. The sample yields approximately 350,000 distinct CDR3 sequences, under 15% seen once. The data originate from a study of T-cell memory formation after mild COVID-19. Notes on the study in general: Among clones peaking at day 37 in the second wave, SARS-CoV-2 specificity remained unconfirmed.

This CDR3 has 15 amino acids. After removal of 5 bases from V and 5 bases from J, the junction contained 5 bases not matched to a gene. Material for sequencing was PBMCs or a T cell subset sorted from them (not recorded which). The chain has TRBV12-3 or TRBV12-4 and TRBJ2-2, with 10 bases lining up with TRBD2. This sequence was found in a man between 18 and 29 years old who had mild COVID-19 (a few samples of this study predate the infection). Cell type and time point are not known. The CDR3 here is CASSASGGGTGELFF. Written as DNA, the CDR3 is TGTGCCAGCAGTGCTAGCGGGGGCGGTACCGGGGAGCTGTTTTTT.